Listed below are T cell receptor beta chains from one sample, sequenced in a study of the immune and genomic landscape of osteosarcoma. Profiled with immunoSEQ multiplex PCR; TCRdb holds only in-frame clones, not every one. The repertoire includes about 2,700 clones, approximately 77% of them detected once, and roughly 14% sits in the top ten. Sequenced sample: tumor tissue from a local recurrence in the femur. These receptors originate from a man aged 18 to 35 with osteosarcoma. Both conserved end residues are part of each CDR3. Fields, in order: J gene, V gene, CDR3 protein.

j_call: TRBJ2-2; v_call: TRBV7-2; cdr3_aa: CASSLVQGGLRRAGELFF
j_call: TRBJ2-7; v_call: TRBV28; cdr3_aa: CASSFSGPVYF
j_call: -; v_call: TRBV5-4; cdr3_aa: CASSFFAGVRRYEQYF
j_call: -; v_call: TRBV9; cdr3_aa: CASSISYRETYEQYF
j_call: TRBJ1-4; v_call: TRBV2; cdr3_aa: CASSLRGPNEKLFF
j_call: TRBJ1-2; v_call: TRBV19; cdr3_aa: CASSIQSLGYTF
j_call: TRBJ1-2; v_call: TRBV6-5; cdr3_aa: CASSYGQAPYGYTF
j_call: TRBJ2-5; v_call: TRBV2; cdr3_aa: CASSAGTGTTQYF
j_call: TRBJ1-6; v_call: TRBV5-1; cdr3_aa: CASSLGHRDSYNSPLHF
j_call: TRBJ1-6; v_call: TRBV19; cdr3_aa: CASSMARGNNSPLHF
j_call: TRBJ1-1; v_call: TRBV20-1; cdr3_aa: CSATSLGEAFF
j_call: TRBJ1-1; v_call: TRBV5-1; cdr3_aa: CASNHLTTGGGRTEAFF
j_call: TRBJ1-3; v_call: TRBV9; cdr3_aa: CASSEQGLLGNTIYF
j_call: TRBJ1-2; v_call: TRBV2; cdr3_aa: CASSGGAPNHYGYTF
j_call: TRBJ1-4; v_call: TRBV4-1; cdr3_aa: CASSQSGGATNEKLFF
j_call: TRBJ1-3; v_call: TRBV6-6; cdr3_aa: CASWSGNTIYF
j_call: TRBJ1-2; v_call: TRBV6-1; cdr3_aa: CASSGGVGHGYTF
j_call: TRBJ2-3; v_call: TRBV5-4; cdr3_aa: CASSERQKSTDTQYF
j_call: TRBJ1-2; v_call: TRBV2; cdr3_aa: CASSIQGAGGYTF
j_call: TRBJ2-7; v_call: TRBV30; cdr3_aa: CAWSDLGLPSYEQYF
j_call: TRBJ1-3; v_call: TRBV14; cdr3_aa: CARGPRGSPGNTIYF
j_call: TRBJ1-2; v_call: TRBV5-8; cdr3_aa: CASSFFGGRGHGYTF
j_call: TRBJ2-1; v_call: TRBV27; cdr3_aa: CASSFRQGVISYNEQFF
j_call: TRBJ2-5; v_call: TRBV29-1; cdr3_aa: CSVEAGGPETQYF
j_call: TRBJ2-3; v_call: TRBV10-1; cdr3_aa: CASSDAGGADTQYF
j_call: TRBJ2-5; v_call: TRBV6-6; cdr3_aa: CASSYVGERGQDF
j_call: TRBJ2-7; v_call: TRBV5-4; cdr3_aa: CASSWDRSSYEQYF
j_call: TRBJ2-7; v_call: TRBV11-3; cdr3_aa: CASSFPTGTCLEQYF
j_call: TRBJ1-1; v_call: TRBV5-5; cdr3_aa: CASSFVRGEAFF
j_call: TRBJ2-5; v_call: TRBV9; cdr3_aa: CASSVEDGAQETQYF
j_call: TRBJ2-7; v_call: TRBV7-2; cdr3_aa: CASSLISGVYEQYF
j_call: TRBJ2-7; v_call: TRBV11-2; cdr3_aa: CASSFGLSYEQYF
j_call: TRBJ2-7; v_call: TRBV5-5; cdr3_aa: CASSFSTGNEQYF
j_call: TRBJ2-2; v_call: TRBV7-9; cdr3_aa: CASSSVDRTSGRAGELFF
j_call: TRBJ2-2; v_call: TRBV10-3; cdr3_aa: CAISPGGGELFF
j_call: TRBJ1-5; v_call: TRBV19; cdr3_aa: CASAMRGRDQPQHF
j_call: TRBJ2-7; v_call: TRBV19; cdr3_aa: CASSVSGGPATYEQYF
j_call: TRBJ1-1; v_call: TRBV7-2; cdr3_aa: CASSQRANTEAFF
j_call: TRBJ1-2; v_call: TRBV18; cdr3_aa: CASSTGSSYGYTF
j_call: TRBJ1-1; v_call: TRBV29-1; cdr3_aa: CSVKTGMDTEAFF
j_call: TRBJ2-1; v_call: TRBV19; cdr3_aa: CASSIFAATSGYNEQFF
j_call: TRBJ2-7; v_call: TRBV4-2; cdr3_aa: CASSQDSHLEQYF
j_call: TRBJ2-7; v_call: TRBV11-2; cdr3_aa: CASSGASGRVNSYEQYF
j_call: TRBJ2-3; v_call: TRBV6-4; cdr3_aa: CASSDGTGGDTQYF
j_call: TRBJ2-1; v_call: TRBV5-1; cdr3_aa: CASSLTSGRLTYNEQFF
j_call: TRBJ1-1; v_call: TRBV28; cdr3_aa: CASSLGHLGGAFF
j_call: TRBJ2-1; v_call: TRBV5-1; cdr3_aa: CASSLEGQGYLYNEQFF
j_call: TRBJ2-3; v_call: TRBV20-1; cdr3_aa: CSAIATDTQYF
j_call: TRBJ2-7; v_call: TRBV19; cdr3_aa: CASSGTPGGYEQYF
j_call: TRBJ2-7; v_call: TRBV5-1; cdr3_aa: CASSLTGHEQYF
j_call: TRBJ1-2; v_call: TRBV19; cdr3_aa: CASSIGDLDGYTF
j_call: TRBJ1-5; v_call: TRBV7-6; cdr3_aa: CASSLGPGGIYSNQPQHF
j_call: TRBJ2-7; v_call: TRBV13; cdr3_aa: CASSVSPDRGHEQYF
j_call: TRBJ1-1; v_call: TRBV29-1; cdr3_aa: CSVRQRGFEAFF
j_call: TRBJ1-4; v_call: TRBV2; cdr3_aa: CASRTGYQHEKLFF
j_call: TRBJ1-5; v_call: TRBV6-5; cdr3_aa: CASRRDNNSNQPQHF